The next 30 T cell receptor beta chains were all read from a single sample in a study of blood T cell repertoires in COVID-19. Data came from immunoSEQ multiplex PCR; TCRdb stores just in-frame clones and leaves some out. The table includes roughly 200,000 clones, about 76% detected once. Sequencing input: peripheral blood. These receptors came from a woman in her thirties or forties with COVID-19, enrolled during active disease.

The CDR3 loop is CASSKGQTNEKLFF. The DNA of the CDR3 is TGTGCCAGCAGCAAGGGACAGACTAATGAAAAACTGTTTTTT. V usage is TRBV11-1 and J usage is TRBJ1-4, with 7 bases matching TRBD1. J lost 2 bases, V lost 5 bases, and 2 bases had no gene match. The V gene's germline CDR1 is SGHAT and CDR2 FQDESV (reference sequence). The CDR3 covers 14 residues.

The chain couples TRBV30 to TRBJ1-1; a weak D match, TRBD1 (5 bases). V was trimmed by 0 bases and J by 8 bases, leaving 10 bases between them. Per the germline V gene, CDR1 is GTSNPN and CDR2 is SVGIG (reference sequence). This CDR3 is 12 amino acids long. This chain's CDR3 is CAWSVQGGEAFF. In DNA form, the CDR3 reads TGTGCCTGGAGTGTCCAGGGAGGGGAAGCTTTCTTT.

This clone was seen more than once but under ten times. The chain links TRBV10-3 to TRBJ1-4; D remains ambiguous. V was clipped by 3 bases and J by 0 bases, with 8 bases between them. This CDR3 is 15 amino acids long. The germline V gene encodes CDR1 ENHRY and CDR2 SYGVKD. CDR3 loop: CAISDTASTNEKLFF. Written as DNA, the CDR3 is TGTGCCATCAGTGACACAGCTTCAACTAATGAAAAACTGTTTTTT.

The rearrangement uses TRBV9 and TRBJ1-1; 7 bases match TRBD1. V shed 0 bases and J 11 bases; nucleotides not matched to a gene: 13. Germline V gene data show CDR1 as SGDLS and CDR2 as YYNGEE. The CDR3 contains 15 residues. Written as DNA, the CDR3 is TGTGCCAGCAGCGTAGCAGGACAGGACTTAGTAGACGCTTTCTTT. Translating gives CASSVAGQDLVDAFF.

This rearrangement joins TRBV12-3 or TRBV12-4 to TRBJ2-1, with D possibly TRBD2 on 5 matching bases. The CDR3 loop spans 13 amino acids. V dropped 6 bases and J dropped 5 bases, with 11 bases sitting between them. This CDR3 is CASSFTRNNEQFF. The CDR3, as DNA: TGTGCCAGCAGCTTTACTAGGAACAATGAGCAGTTCTTC.

The rearrangement uses TRBV7-9 and TRBJ2-7; 9 bases align to TRBD2. CDR1 is SEHNR, CDR2 FQNEAQ, per germline (reference sequence). The CDR3 has 14 residues. Unmatched junction bases numbered 3, after V lost 3 bases and J lost 3 bases. The CDR3 is CASSLREGSYEQYF. CDR3 in DNA: TGTGCCAGCAGCTTGCGGGAGGGGAGCTACGAGCAGTACTTC.

The rearrangement links TRBV7-3 to TRBJ2-3; 9 bases match TRBD2. V lost 5 bases to trimming and J lost 1 base; unmatched junction nucleotides: 7. The CDR3 is made up of 16 amino acids. The germline gives CDR1 SGHTA, CDR2 FQGTGA. CDR3 nucleotides: TGTGCCAGCAGCCTTACTAGCGGGCCTGGCACAGATACGCAGTATTTT. This sequence encodes CASSLTSGPGTDTQYF.

The gene calls are TRBV9 and TRBJ2-2; D not resolved. The germline V gene has CDR1 SGDLS and CDR2 YYNGEE. CDR3 length: 14 amino acids. V lost 4 bases to trimming and J lost 1 base, with 8 bases between them. In nucleotides, the CDR3 is TGTGCCAGCAGCCCCCATTGGAACACCGGGGAGCTGTTTTTT. Amino acids: CASSPHWNTGELFF.

The V and J genes are TRBV6-6 and TRBJ2-5; TRBD2 agrees at 7 bases. The CDR3 contains 12 residues. Germline-derived CDR1 and CDR2 are MNHNY and SVGAGI (reference sequence). The junction had 3 bases not matched to a gene; V was cut back by 8 bases and J by 3 bases. The CDR3 region has the DNA TGTGCCAGCCGTCTAGCGGAAGAGACCCAGTACTTC. Its protein product is CASRLAEETQYF.

The chain employs TRBV28 and TRBJ1-5, with D possibly matching TRBD1 (6 bases). Trimming took off 5 bases at V and 3 bases at J, with 11 bases between the two ends. The CDR3 is 14 residues long. The V gene's germline CDR1 is MDHEN and CDR2 SYDVKM. The CDR3 is CASSVTGFNQPQHF. Here the CDR3 DNA reads TGTGCCAGCAGTGTGACAGGCTTCAATCAGCCCCAGCATTTT.

The CDR3 loop is CASSLKTGGRELFF. The CDR3 nucleotides read TGTGCCAGCAGCCTAAAGACAGGGGGCAGGGAGCTGTTTTTT. The rearrangement joins TRBV3-1 (or the pseudogene TRBV3-2) to TRBJ2-2; TRBD1 matches 10 bases. CDR3 length equals 14 residues. With V trimmed by 4 bases and J by 9 bases, 5 bases remained unmatched. Germline CDR1 is LGHDT and CDR2 is YNNKEL (reference sequence).

This clone was seen at least ten times. The chain carries TRBV28 and TRBJ2-3, with unresolved D. V dropped 7 bases and J dropped 2 bases, with 16 bases sitting between them. The CDR3 length is 15 residues. The germline CDR1 and CDR2 sequences are MDHEN and SYDVKM. CDR3 nucleotide sequence: TGTGCCAGCAATTCCCCTCCGACAATCACAGATACGCAGTATTTT. Protein product: CASNSPPTITDTQYF.

This chain joins TRBV9 and TRBJ1-2, with a possible D match to TRBD1 (5 bases). CDR3 size: 15 residues. V lost 0 bases and J lost 0, with 9 bases in between. The V gene's germline CDR1 is SGDLS and CDR2 YYNGEE. CDR3 DNA: TGTGCCAGCAGCGTAGCTCCAGGGACTAACTATGGCTACACCTTC. This encodes CASSVAPGTNYGYTF.

The chain links TRBV6-1 to TRBJ1-2; D might be TRBD1 (6 bases). V lost 1 base and J 2 bases, leaving 14 bases between the germline ends. The CDR3 runs 16 residues. In germline, CDR1 is MNHNS, CDR2 SASEGT. The CDR3 DNA is TGTGCCAGCAGTGAAGGGGGGCCTGAGTTCAACTATGGCTACACCTTC. This sequence encodes CASSEGGPEFNYGYTF.

This clone was recorded a few times. The chain uses TRBV27 and TRBJ1-5; D gene unclear. V shed 0 bases and J shed 7 bases, with 10 bases lying between them. The CDR3 runs 14 residues. CDR1 MNHEY and CDR2 SMNVEV come from the germline V gene (reference sequence). CDR3 DNA: TGTGCCAGCAGTTTATCGTCCCCCTTCCAGCCCCAGCATTTT. As protein: CASSLSSPFQPQHF.

This chain joins TRBV5-6 and TRBJ2-1; a possible D gene is TRBD1 (7 bases). V gave up 3 bases and J gave up 3 bases, with 13 bases separating them. Germline CDR1 is SGHDT and CDR2 is YYEEEE. The CDR3 consists of 15 residues. The CDR3 region has the DNA TGTGCCAGCAGCTCAACAGGGGAGGTCTACAATGAGCAGTTCTTC. Residues: CASSSTGEVYNEQFF. The full variable domain, its missing parts supplied by reference TRBV5-6 and TRBJ2-1, is DAGVTQSPTHLIKTRGQQVTLRCSPKSGHDTVSWYQQALGQGPQFIFQYYEEEERQRGNFPDRFSGHQFPNYSSELNVNALLLGDSALYLCASSSTGEVYNEQFFGPGTRLTVL.

The CDR3 DNA follows: TGTGCCAGCAGCTGGGGGACAGGGGGCGGGCAGCCCCAGCATTTT. Amino acid sequence: CASSWGTGGGQPQHF. This chain links TRBV7-2 with TRBJ1-5, with 12 bases matching TRBD1. V shed 4 bases and J 7 bases; nucleotides not matched to a gene: 5. Germline loops: CDR1 SGHTA, CDR2 FQGNSA. This CDR3 comprises 15 residues.

This chain joins TRBV2 and TRBJ2-3; 10 nucleotides line up with TRBD2. Germline CDR1 reads SNHLY; CDR2 reads FYNNEI. V lost 11 bases and J lost 3; bases outside the gene matches: 8. This CDR3 has 14 amino acids. This chain's CDR3 is CAGKREGDTDTQYF. For the CDR3, the DNA is TGTGCCGGGAAGCGGGAGGGAGATACAGATACGCAGTATTTT.

The DNA of the CDR3 is TGTGCCAGTAGTAACACAGGGACAGGGGAGACCCAGTACTTC. Its translation is CASSNTGTGETQYF. The chain couples TRBV19 to TRBJ2-5, with TRBD1 matching over 9 bases. The CDR3 sequence is 14 residues long. The germline V gene has CDR1 LNHDA and CDR2 SQIVND (reference sequence). V dropped 4 bases and J dropped 5; count of bases not matched to a gene: 5.

The chain uses TRBV25-1 and TRBJ1-2, with 7 bases fitting TRBD1. Trimming cost V 8 bases and J 8 bases; bases outside gene matches: 17. The CDR3 loop spans 15 amino acids. Germline CDR1 and CDR2: MGHDK and SYGVNS. The CDR3 spells CASQENRGPVEGYTF. The CDR3 DNA sequence: TGTGCCAGCCAAGAAAACAGGGGCCCGGTAGAGGGCTACACCTTC.

The chain uses TRBV7-9 and TRBJ2-2, with a weak D call TRBD1 (6 bases). Germline-derived CDR1 and CDR2 are SEHNR and FQNEAQ (reference sequence). V was shortened by 5 bases and J by 6 bases, with 10 bases between the two germline ends. CDR3 length equals 13 residues. CDR3 loop: CASSQRGSGELFF. The CDR3 DNA reads as TGTGCCAGCAGCCAAAGGGGGTCCGGGGAGCTGTTTTTT. Complete variable domain (other parts from reference TRBV7-9 and TRBJ2-2): DTGVSQNPRHKITKRGQNVTFRCDPISEHNRLYWYRQTLGQGPEFLTYFQNEAQLEKSRLLSDRFSAERPKGSFSTLEIQRTEQGDSAMYLCASSQRGSGELFFGEGSRLTVL.

The rearrangement uses TRBV18 and TRBJ2-1, with 9 bases that match TRBD2. Germline-derived CDR1 and CDR2 are KGHSH and LQKENI. The length of the CDR3 is 17 residues. V shed 4 bases and J 3 bases; nucleotides not matched to a gene: 10. The CDR3 loop reads CASSHIAGAGNYNEQFF. Here the CDR3 DNA reads TGTGCCAGCTCACATATAGCGGGGGCCGGGAACTACAATGAGCAGTTCTTC.

This rearrangement joins TRBV7-9 to TRBJ2-7; 8 bases fit TRBD1. V gave up 4 bases and J gave up 5 bases; unmatched junction bases: 7. This CDR3 comprises 14 residues. Per the germline V gene, CDR1 is SEHNR and CDR2 is FQNEAQ (reference sequence). CDR3 sequence (DNA): TGTGCCAGCAGCTCCCTCGACAGGGGTCACGAGCAGTACTTC. This codes for CASSSLDRGHEQYF.

This chain links TRBV5-4 with TRBJ2-7; 7 nucleotides agree with TRBD1. J lost 11 bases, V lost 4 bases, and 9 bases had no gene match. Germline V gene sequence: CDR1 SGHNT, CDR2 YYREEE (reference sequence). The CDR3 contains 12 residues. The CDR3 bases are TGTGCCAGCAGCACAGACAGGGTTATGGAGTACTTC. It translates to CASSTDRVMEYF.

The chain recombines TRBV2 with TRBJ1-2; a possible D gene is TRBD1 (5 bases). Trimming cost V 5 bases and J 0 bases, with 19 bases left between them. There are 17 residues in the CDR3. Germline lookup yields CDR1 SNHLY and CDR2 FYNNEI. CDR3 residues: CASSSRGATETNYGYTF. The CDR3 nucleotides read TGTGCCAGCAGTTCTAGAGGAGCGACAGAGACTAACTATGGCTACACCTTC.

This CDR3 is CASRWTGRNTEAFF. CDR3 DNA: TGTGCCAGCAGGTGGACAGGCCGAAACACTGAAGCTTTCTTT. The J gene is TRBJ1-1, the V gene TRBV3-1 (or the pseudogene TRBV3-2); 7 nucleotides agree with TRBD1. The trim removed 6 bases at V and 2 bases at J, leaving 6 bases unmatched. CDR3 length: 14 amino acids. Germline V gene lookup returns CDR1 LGHDT and CDR2 YNNKEL (reference sequence).

Remarks on this clone: The identical CDR3 is also encoded by other nucleotide sequences in the sample. This sequence joins TRBV12-3 or TRBV12-4 and TRBJ2-3; D not resolved. The CDR3 runs 12 residues. Trimming took 4 bases from V and 1 from J, leaving 3 bases between them. DNA for the CDR3: TGTGCCAGCAGTTCGGGCACAGATACGCAGTATTTT. Residues: CASSSGTDTQYF.

This clone showed up just once. This chain uses TRBV7-7 with TRBJ1-2, with D tentatively TRBD1 (6 bases). Deletions cut 5 bases from V and 5 bases from J, with 21 bases between. CDR1 SSHAT and CDR2 FNYEAQ come from the germline V gene (reference sequence). The CDR3 loop spans 16 amino acids. CDR3 sequence reads: CASSPLRGGGAYGYTF. The CDR3 DNA follows: TGTGCCAGCAGCCCACTCCGAGGAGGGGGGGCATATGGCTACACCTTC.

The genes are TRBV19 and TRBJ2-3, with D possibly matching TRBD2 (6 bases). Trimming stripped 5 bases from V and 1 base from J, with 16 bases between. This CDR3 has 16 amino acids. Germline V lookup: CDR1 LNHDA, CDR2 SQIVND (reference sequence). The CDR3 reads CASSSIGGAGTDTQYF. In nucleotides, the CDR3 is TGTGCCAGTAGTTCCATTGGCGGGGCGGGCACAGATACGCAGTATTTT. The entire variable domain, with the rest obtained from reference TRBV19 and TRBJ2-3, is as follows: DGGITQSPKYLFRKEGQNVTLSCEQNLNHDAMYWYRQDPGQGLRLIYYSQIVNDFQKGDIAEGYSVSREKKESFPLTVTSAQKNPTAFYLCASSSIGGAGTDTQYFGPGTRLTVL.

The chain has TRBV10-3 and TRBJ2-1; 9 bases map to TRBD2. The CDR3 length is 14 residues. Germline V gene sequence: CDR1 ENHRY, CDR2 SYGVKD. V dropped 4 bases and J dropped 7; count of bases not matched to a gene: 5. In DNA, the CDR3 is TGTGCCATCAGTGTAACTAGCGGGTTTAATGAGCAGTTCTTC. Its protein is CAISVTSGFNEQFF.